Presented here are 13 T cell receptor beta chains from one specimen sequenced in a study of blood T cell repertoires in COVID-19. The data were produced by immunoSEQ multiplex PCR, yet TCRdb's version contains in-frame clones alone and is incomplete. Seen here are a few hundred thousand clones, 85% to 90% observed once, and the top ten hold less than 1.2%. Source material: PBMCs or T cells enriched from blood (not recorded which). These receptors were taken from a man between 18 and 35 years old who had recovered from COVID-19.

This clone was recorded a few times. J is TRBJ2-2 and V is TRBV5-4; D possibly corresponds to TRBD1 (6 bases). The V and J ends lost 2 bases and 0 bases respectively, with 14 bases between them. Germline V CDR1 and CDR2: SGHNT, YYREEE (reference sequence). CDR3 size: 17 residues. The CDR3 sequence: CASSFGQSHANTGELFF. CDR3 nucleotide sequence: TGTGCCAGCAGCTTCGGACAGTCTCATGCGAACACCGGGGAGCTGTTTTTT.

The gene calls are TRBV29-1 and TRBJ2-1, with D possibly being TRBD1 (6 bases). CDR3 length: 12 amino acids. Germline loops: CDR1 SQVTM, CDR2 ANQGSEA. Trimming shortened V by 3 bases and J by 8 bases, and 11 bases separated the two germline ends. CDR3 in amino acids: CSVEGALHEQFF. The CDR3 bases are TGCAGCGTTGAGGGGGCTCTACATGAGCAGTTCTTC.

The V gene is TRBV5-1, the J gene TRBJ2-1; D is unclear. Deletions cut 4 bases from V and 0 bases from J, with 5 bases between. The CDR3 loop spans 13 amino acids. Germline assignment: CDR1 SGHRS and CDR2 YFSETQ. CDR3 sequence: CASSASSYNEQFF. Written as DNA, the CDR3 is TGCGCCAGCAGCGCGAGCTCCTACAATGAGCAGTTCTTC.

The sample holds one count of this clone. The V call is TRBV19, the J call TRBJ2-3; 7 bases fit TRBD1. The germline CDR1 and CDR2 sequences are LNHDA and SQIVND (reference sequence). The CDR3 covers 14 residues. The trim removed 6 bases at V and 3 bases at J, leaving 6 bases unmatched. The CDR3 loop reads CASSEQGRTDTQYF. CDR3 DNA: TGTGCCAGTAGCGAACAGGGGCGGACAGATACGCAGTATTTT.

This clone was detected once. The chain combines TRBV28 with TRBJ2-7, with no clear D. V dropped 3 bases and J dropped 6 bases, with 6 bases sitting between them. CDR1 is MDHEN, CDR2 SYDVKM, per germline. This CDR3 has 11 amino acids. CDR3 bases: TGTGCCAGCAGTTTGTCGTCCGAGCAGTACTTC. Residues: CASSLSSEQYF.

V gene TRBV12-5 combines with J gene TRBJ1-6; no clear D gene. Germline V gene lookup returns CDR1 LGHNT and CDR2 FRNRAP. Between the trimmed V and J ends, which lost 0 bases and 10 bases, there was a span of 16 bases. This CDR3 contains 16 residues. The CDR3 DNA reads TGTGCTAGTGGTTTGGTGGCAGGCCCGCTTGGCTCACCCCTCCACTTT. Amino acid sequence: CASGLVAGPLGSPLHF.

CDR3 DNA: TGTGCCAGCAGTGTGCAGGAGGGGAATGAGCAGTTCTTC. The encoded protein is CASSVQEGNEQFF. The chain uses TRBV2 and TRBJ2-1, with a tentative D call TRBD2 (6 bases). The germline V gene encodes CDR1 SNHLY and CDR2 FYNNEI. V gave up 4 bases and J gave up 7 bases, with 11 bases separating them. The CDR3 runs 13 residues. Together with reference TRBV2 and TRBJ2-1, the CDR3 gives the full variable domain: EPEVTQTPSHQVTQMGQEVILRCVPISNHLYFYWYRQILGQKVEFLVSFYNNEISEKSEIFDDQFSVERPDGSNFTLKIRSTKLEDSAMYFCASSVQEGNEQFFGPGTRLTVL.

The V and J genes are TRBV29-1 and TRBJ1-2; D unresolved. Trimming left V 7 bases short and J 8 bases short, with 14 bases between. CDR3 length: 11 amino acids. Germline lookup yields CDR1 SQVTM and CDR2 ANQGSEA. CDR3 bases: TGCAGCGCCTACATTGACGGGGGCTACACCTTC. It encodes CSAYIDGGYTF.

The chain carries TRBV19 and TRBJ1-4, with 7 bases that match TRBD1. Per germline, CDR1 LNHDA and CDR2 SQIVND (reference sequence). This CDR3 region has 15 residues. Trimming took 7 bases from V and 5 from J; bases not matched to a gene: 10. The DNA of the CDR3 is TGTGCCAGTAACAAATTGATCAGGGGGAATGAAAAACTGTTTTTT. This codes for CASNKLIRGNEKLFF.

The chain couples TRBV5-1 to TRBJ2-1; 11 bases are shared with TRBD1. CDR3 size: 14 residues. The germline CDR1 and CDR2 sequences are SGHRS and YFSETQ. Unmatched junction bases numbered 4, after V lost 4 bases and J lost 7 bases. The CDR3 nucleotides are TGCGCCAGCAGCGCTGGGACAGGGGGAAATGAGCAGTTCTTC. It encodes CASSAGTGGNEQFF.

The V gene is TRBV2, the J gene TRBJ2-2; TRBD1 might be the D (5 bases). Looked up from germline, CDR1 is SNHLY and CDR2 is FYNNEI. The CDR3 has 15 residues. V gave up 4 bases and J gave up 1 base, with 10 bases separating them. The CDR3: CASSGRQGNTGELFF. The CDR3 DNA reads as TGTGCCAGCAGTGGGCGTCAGGGGAACACCGGGGAGCTGTTTTTT.

This rearrangement joins TRBV2 to TRBJ2-7, with D unresolved. The V gene lost 4 bases and the J gene lost 6 bases, with 10 bases spanning the gap. The CDR3 has 12 residues. The germline gives CDR1 SNHLY, CDR2 FYNNEI. The CDR3 here is CASSVISAEQYF. Here the CDR3 DNA reads TGTGCCAGCAGTGTGATTAGTGCCGAGCAGTACTTC. The complete variable domain, with remaining parts taken from reference TRBV2 and TRBJ2-7, reads EPEVTQTPSHQVTQMGQEVILRCVPISNHLYFYWYRQILGQKVEFLVSFYNNEISEKSEIFDDQFSVERPDGSNFTLKIRSTKLEDSAMYFCASSVISAEQYFGPGTRLTVT.

The V gene is TRBV5-4, the J gene TRBJ2-5, with 11 bases identical to TRBD2. V trimming: 0 bases; J trimming: 5 bases; junction bases outside the gene matches: 0. The length of the CDR3 is 14 residues. Germline values: CDR1 SGHNT, CDR2 YYREEE (reference sequence). CDR3 sequence: CASSLGLAGETQYF. The CDR3 nucleotides read TGTGCCAGCAGCTTGGGACTAGCGGGGGAGACCCAGTACTTC.